The clone carrying this TCR beta chain was counted a single time. The same CDR3 also results from other DNA sequences found in this sample. Repertoires were generated with immunoSEQ multiplex PCR, while TCRdb's copy carries only in-frame clones and drops some. Among 300,000 to 400,000 clones listed, around 86% were seen once. The sample is drawn from a study of Ad26.COV2.S vaccination and SARS-CoV-2 variants. Sample treatment: over 15 received Ad26.COV2.S at low or high dose, single or two shots; 5 received placebo; per-sample allocation not given. Sampling occurred on day 63 after the first vaccine or placebo injection. The administered vaccine (an Ad26 vector) expressed Wuhan-strain SARS-CoV-2 spike. The CDR3 has 14 residues. CDR1 is LNHDA and CDR2 is SQIVND in the germline V gene (reference sequence). V lost 3 bases, J lost 7 bases, and 10 bases lay in between.

The sequencing here drew on peripheral blood, taken in a trial of Ad26.COV2.S vaccine versus placebo. The chain carries TRBV19 and TRBJ1-6; D might be TRBD1 (6 bases). The TCR sequence derives from a person aged 18-65 years who received the Ad26.COV2.S COVID-19 vaccine or a placebo. In DNA, the CDR3 is TGTGCCAGTAGTATTAGGGGGTCGAATTCACCCCTCCACTTT. Translating it yields CASSIRGSNSPLHF.